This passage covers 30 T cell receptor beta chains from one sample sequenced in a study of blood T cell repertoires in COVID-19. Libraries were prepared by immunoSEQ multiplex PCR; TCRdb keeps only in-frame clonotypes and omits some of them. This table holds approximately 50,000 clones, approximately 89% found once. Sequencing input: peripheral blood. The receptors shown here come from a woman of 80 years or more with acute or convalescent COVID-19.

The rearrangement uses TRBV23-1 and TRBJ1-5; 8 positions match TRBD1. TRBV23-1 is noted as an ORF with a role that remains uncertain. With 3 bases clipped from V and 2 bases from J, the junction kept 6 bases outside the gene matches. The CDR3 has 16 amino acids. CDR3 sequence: CASSHYGQGGNQPQHF. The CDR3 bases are TGCGCCAGCAGTCACTACGGACAGGGTGGCAATCAGCCCCAGCATTTT.

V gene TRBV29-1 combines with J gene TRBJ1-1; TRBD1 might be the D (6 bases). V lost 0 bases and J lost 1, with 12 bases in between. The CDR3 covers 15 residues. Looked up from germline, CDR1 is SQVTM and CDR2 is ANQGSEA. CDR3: CSVEDLQGTNTEAFF. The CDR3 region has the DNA TGCAGCGTTGAAGATCTTCAGGGGACGAACACTGAAGCTTTCTTT.

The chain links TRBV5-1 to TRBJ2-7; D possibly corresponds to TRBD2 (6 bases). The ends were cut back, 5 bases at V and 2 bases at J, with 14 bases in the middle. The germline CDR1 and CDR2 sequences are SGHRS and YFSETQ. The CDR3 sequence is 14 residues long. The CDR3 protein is CASSVAGRTYEQYF. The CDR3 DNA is TGCGCCAGCAGTGTAGCAGGGAGGACCTACGAGCAGTACTTC.

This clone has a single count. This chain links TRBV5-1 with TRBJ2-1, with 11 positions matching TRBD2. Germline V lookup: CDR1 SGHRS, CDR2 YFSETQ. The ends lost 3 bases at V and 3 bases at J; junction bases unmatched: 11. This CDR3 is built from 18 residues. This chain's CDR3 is CASSSGLLTSGSYNEQFF. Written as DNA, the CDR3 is TGCGCCAGCAGCTCCGGTCTCCTCACTAGCGGGAGCTACAATGAGCAGTTCTTC.

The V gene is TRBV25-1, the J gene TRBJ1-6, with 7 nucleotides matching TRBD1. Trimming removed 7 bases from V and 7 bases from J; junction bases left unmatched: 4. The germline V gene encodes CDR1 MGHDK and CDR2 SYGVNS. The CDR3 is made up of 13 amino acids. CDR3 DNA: TGTGCCAGCAACAGGGGAGGCAATTCACCCCTCCACTTT. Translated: CASNRGGNSPLHF.

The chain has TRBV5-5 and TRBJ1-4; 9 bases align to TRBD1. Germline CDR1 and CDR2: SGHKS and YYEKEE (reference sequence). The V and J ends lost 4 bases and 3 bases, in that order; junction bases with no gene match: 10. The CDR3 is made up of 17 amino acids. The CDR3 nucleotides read TGTGCCAGCAGCGGAGGGACAGGGTTTGTAGCTAATGAAAAACTGTTTTTT. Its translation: CASSGGTGFVANEKLFF.

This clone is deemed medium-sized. CDR3 protein: CASSKADRGDTEAFF. Written as DNA, the CDR3 is TGTGCCAGCAGCAAAGCGGACAGGGGGGACACTGAAGCTTTCTTT. The V and J genes are TRBV21-1 and TRBJ1-1; the listed D gene, TRBD1, was not tested against the DNA. TRBV21-1 is given as a pseudogene. The CDR3 is 15 amino acids.

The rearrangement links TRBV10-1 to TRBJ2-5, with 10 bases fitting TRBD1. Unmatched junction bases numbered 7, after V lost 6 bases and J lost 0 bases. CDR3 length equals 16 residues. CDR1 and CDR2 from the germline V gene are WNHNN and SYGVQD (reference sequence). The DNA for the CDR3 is TGCGCCAGCAGCCCGGGACAGGGGATCCACCAAGAGACCCAGTACTTC. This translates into CASSPGQGIHQETQYF.

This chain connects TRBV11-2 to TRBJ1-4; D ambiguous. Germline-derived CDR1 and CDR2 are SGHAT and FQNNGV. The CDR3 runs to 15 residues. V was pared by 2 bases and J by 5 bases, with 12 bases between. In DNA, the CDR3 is TGTGCCAGCAGCTTACCCTCGGGGAAAAATGAAAAACTGTTTTTT. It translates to CASSLPSGKNEKLFF.

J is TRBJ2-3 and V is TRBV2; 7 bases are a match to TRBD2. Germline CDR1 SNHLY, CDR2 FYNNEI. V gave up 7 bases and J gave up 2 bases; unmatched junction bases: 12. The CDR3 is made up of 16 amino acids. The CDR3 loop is CASTDGGTGFTDTQYF. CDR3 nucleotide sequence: TGTGCCAGCACCGACGGGGGGACTGGGTTCACAGATACGCAGTATTTT.

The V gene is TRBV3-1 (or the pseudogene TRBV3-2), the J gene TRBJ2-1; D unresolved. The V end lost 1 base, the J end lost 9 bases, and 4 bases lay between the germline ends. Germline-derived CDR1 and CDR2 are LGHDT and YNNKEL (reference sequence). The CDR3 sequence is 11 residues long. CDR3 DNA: TGTGCCAGCAGCCAAGTCAGTGAGCAGTTCTTC. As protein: CASSQVSEQFF.

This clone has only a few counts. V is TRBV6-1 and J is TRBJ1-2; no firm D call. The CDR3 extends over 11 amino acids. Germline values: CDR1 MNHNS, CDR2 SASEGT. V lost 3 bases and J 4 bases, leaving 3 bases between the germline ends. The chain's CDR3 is CASSDLYGYTF. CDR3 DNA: TGTGCCAGCAGTGACCTCTATGGCTACACCTTC.

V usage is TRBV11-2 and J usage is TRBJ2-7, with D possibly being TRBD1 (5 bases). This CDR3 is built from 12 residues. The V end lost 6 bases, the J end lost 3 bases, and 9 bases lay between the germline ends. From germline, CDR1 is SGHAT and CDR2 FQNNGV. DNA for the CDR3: TGTGCCAGCAGTTCTCAGGGCTACGAGCAGTACTTC. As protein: CASSSQGYEQYF.

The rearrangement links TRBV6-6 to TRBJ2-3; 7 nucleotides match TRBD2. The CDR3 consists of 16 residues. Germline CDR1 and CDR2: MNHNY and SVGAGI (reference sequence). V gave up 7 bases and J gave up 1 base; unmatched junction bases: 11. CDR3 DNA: TGTGCCAGCACGTATGGGGGGGGTGGGGGCACAGATACGCAGTATTTT. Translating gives CASTYGGGGGTDTQYF.

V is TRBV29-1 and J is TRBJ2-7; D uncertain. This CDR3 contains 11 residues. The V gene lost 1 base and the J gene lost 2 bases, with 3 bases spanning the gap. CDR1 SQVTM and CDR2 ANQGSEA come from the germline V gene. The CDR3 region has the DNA TGCAGCGTTGAAGCCGCCTACGAGCAGTACTTC. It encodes CSVEAAYEQYF.

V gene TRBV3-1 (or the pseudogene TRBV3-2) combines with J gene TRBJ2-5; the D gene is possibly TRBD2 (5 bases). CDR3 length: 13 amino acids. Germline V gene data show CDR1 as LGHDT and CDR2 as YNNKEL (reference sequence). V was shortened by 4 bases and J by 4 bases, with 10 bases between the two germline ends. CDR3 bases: TGTGCCAGCAGCCTGGACTTTCGAGAGACCCAGTACTTC. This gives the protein CASSLDFRETQYF.

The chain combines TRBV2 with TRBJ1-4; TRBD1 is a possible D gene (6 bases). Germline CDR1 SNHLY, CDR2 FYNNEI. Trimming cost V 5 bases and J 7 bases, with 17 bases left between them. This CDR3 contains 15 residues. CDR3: CASSFGQQGGEKLFF. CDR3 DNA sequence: TGTGCCAGCAGTTTCGGGCAACAGGGTGGTGAAAAACTGTTTTTT.

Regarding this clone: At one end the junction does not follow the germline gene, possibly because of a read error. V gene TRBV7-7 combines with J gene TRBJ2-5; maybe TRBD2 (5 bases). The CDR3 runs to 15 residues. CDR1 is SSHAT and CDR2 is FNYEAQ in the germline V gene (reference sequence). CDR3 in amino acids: CASSAASRARETQYF. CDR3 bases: TGTGCTAGCAGCGCCGCCTCGCGGGCACGAGAGACCCAGTACTTC.

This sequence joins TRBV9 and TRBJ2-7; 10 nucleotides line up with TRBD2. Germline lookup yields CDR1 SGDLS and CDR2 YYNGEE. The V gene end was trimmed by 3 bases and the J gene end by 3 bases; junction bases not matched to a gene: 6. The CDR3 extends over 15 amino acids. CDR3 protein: CASSESSGGLYEQYF. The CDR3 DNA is TGTGCCAGCAGCGAGAGTAGCGGGGGGCTCTACGAGCAGTACTTC. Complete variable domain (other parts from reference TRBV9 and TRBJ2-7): DSGVTQTPKHLITATGQRVTLRCSPRSGDLSVYWYQQSLDQGLQFLIQYYNGEERAKGNILERFSAQQFPDLHSELNLSSLELGDSALYFCASSESSGGLYEQYFGPGTRLTVT.

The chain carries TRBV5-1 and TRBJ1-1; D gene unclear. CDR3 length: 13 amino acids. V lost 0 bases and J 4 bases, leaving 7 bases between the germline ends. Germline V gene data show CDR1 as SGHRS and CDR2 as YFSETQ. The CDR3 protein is CASSLGRITEAFF. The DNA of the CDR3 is TGCGCCAGCAGCTTGGGCAGGATCACTGAAGCTTTCTTT.

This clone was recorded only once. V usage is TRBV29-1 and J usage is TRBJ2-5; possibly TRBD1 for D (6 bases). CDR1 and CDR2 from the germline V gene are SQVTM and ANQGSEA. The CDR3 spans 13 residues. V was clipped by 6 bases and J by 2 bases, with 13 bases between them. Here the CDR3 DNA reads TGCAGCGTCCATGGACAGATTCAAGAGACCCAGTACTTC. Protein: CSVHGQIQETQYF.

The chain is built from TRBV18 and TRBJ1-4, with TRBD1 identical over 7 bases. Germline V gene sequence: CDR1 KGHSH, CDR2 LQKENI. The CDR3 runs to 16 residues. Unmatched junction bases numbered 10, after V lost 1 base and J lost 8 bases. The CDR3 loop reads CASSPRRGQTVEKLFF. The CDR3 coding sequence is TGTGCCAGCTCACCACGGAGGGGACAGACCGTAGAAAAACTGTTTTTT.

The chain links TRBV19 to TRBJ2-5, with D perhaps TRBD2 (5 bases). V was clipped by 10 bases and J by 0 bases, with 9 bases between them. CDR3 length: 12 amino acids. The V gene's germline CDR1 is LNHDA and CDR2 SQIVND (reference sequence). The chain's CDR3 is CATGVYQETQYF. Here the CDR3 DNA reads TGTGCCACCGGGGTGTACCAAGAGACCCAGTACTTC.

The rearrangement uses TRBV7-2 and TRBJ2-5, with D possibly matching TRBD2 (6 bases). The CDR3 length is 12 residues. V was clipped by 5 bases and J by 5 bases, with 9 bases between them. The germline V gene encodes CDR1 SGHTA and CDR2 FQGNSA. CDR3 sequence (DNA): TGTGCCAGCAGCCCCGGGACTGAGACCCAGTACTTC. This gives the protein CASSPGTETQYF.

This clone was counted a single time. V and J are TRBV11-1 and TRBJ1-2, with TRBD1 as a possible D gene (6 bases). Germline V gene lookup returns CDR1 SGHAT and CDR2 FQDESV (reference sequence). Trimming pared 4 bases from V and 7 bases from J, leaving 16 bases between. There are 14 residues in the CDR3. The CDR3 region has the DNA TGTGCCAGCAGCTCGCTACCAGGGGTTTCTGGCTACACCTTC. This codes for CASSSLPGVSGYTF.

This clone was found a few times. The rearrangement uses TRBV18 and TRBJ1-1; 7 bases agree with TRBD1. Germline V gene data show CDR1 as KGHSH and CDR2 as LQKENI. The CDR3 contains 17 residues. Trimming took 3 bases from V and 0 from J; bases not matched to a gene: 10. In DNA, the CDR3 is TGTGCCAGCTCACCCCAGGTACAGGGGTCCATGAACACTGAAGCTTTCTTT. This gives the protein CASSPQVQGSMNTEAFF.

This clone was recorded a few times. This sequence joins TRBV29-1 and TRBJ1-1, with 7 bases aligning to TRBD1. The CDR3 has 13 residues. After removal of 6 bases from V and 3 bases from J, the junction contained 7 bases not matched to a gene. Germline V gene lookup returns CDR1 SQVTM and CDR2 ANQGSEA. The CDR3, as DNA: TGCAGCGTCTTCACAGGGGCGCACACTGAAGCTTTCTTT. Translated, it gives CSVFTGAHTEAFF.

The CDR3 DNA is TGCGCCAGCAGCTTGGGAACGTCAGGCGTCACCGGGGAGCTGTTTTTT. The encoded protein is CASSLGTSGVTGELFF. The chain combines TRBV5-1 with TRBJ2-2, with D uncertain. V gave up 0 bases and J gave up 4 bases, with 13 bases separating them. Germline CDR1 is SGHRS and CDR2 is YFSETQ. The CDR3 is 16 residues long.

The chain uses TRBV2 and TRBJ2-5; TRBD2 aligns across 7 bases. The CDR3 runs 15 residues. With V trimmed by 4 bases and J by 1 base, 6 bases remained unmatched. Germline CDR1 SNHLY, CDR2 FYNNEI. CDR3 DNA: TGTGCCAGCAGTGGACTAGCCGGGAGCCAAGAGACCCAGTACTTC. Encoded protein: CASSGLAGSQETQYF.

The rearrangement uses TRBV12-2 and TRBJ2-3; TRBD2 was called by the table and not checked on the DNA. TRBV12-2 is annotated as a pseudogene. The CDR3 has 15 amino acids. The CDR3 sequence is CASRISGGTTDTQYF. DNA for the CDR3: TGTGCAAGTCGCATAAGCGGGGGGACCACAGATACGCAGTATTTT.